These 12 T cell receptor beta chains share one sample of origin, sequenced in a study of blood T cell repertoires in COVID-19. Sequencing used immunoSEQ multiplex PCR; TCRdb keeps in-frame clones, though not all of them. The sample shows some 130,000 clones, 83% of them seen only once. Sequences were obtained from PBMCs or T cells enriched from blood (not recorded which). The receptor source for this set is a man aged 25-45 years who had recovered from COVID-19.

The chain employs TRBV25-1 and TRBJ2-3; the match to TRBD2 covers 9 bases. V dropped 0 bases and J dropped 3; count of bases not matched to a gene: 10. The CDR3 consists of 18 residues. Germline CDR1 MGHDK, CDR2 SYGVNS. This chain's CDR3 is CASSEYPLLAGTTDTQYF. The DNA of the CDR3 is TGTGCCAGCAGTGAATACCCCCTCCTAGCGGGAACTACAGATACGCAGTATTTT.

The genes are TRBV5-1 and TRBJ2-7, with a possible D match to TRBD2 (5 bases). Germline assignment: CDR1 SGHRS and CDR2 YFSETQ. V was pared by 7 bases and J by 4 bases, with 15 bases between. The CDR3 has 13 residues. CDR3 amino acids: CASRGLIEYEQYF. The CDR3 region has the DNA TGCGCCAGCCGCGGGCTAATCGAATACGAGCAGTACTTC.

The chain combines TRBV5-1 with TRBJ2-3, with 8 bases lining up with TRBD1. Losses at the gene ends were 4 bases for V and 6 bases for J; bases not matched to a gene: 10. Germline CDR1 and CDR2: SGHRS and YFSETQ. CDR3 length: 15 amino acids. The CDR3 DNA sequence: TGCGCCAGCAGCGTAACAGGGGGGAGTTTGGATACGCAGTATTTT. Amino acid sequence: CASSVTGGSLDTQYF.

This rearrangement joins TRBV18 to TRBJ1-1; 10 bases map to TRBD1. Germline trimming cut 6 bases from V and 2 bases from J; bases unmatched to any gene: 12. This CDR3 spans 17 amino acids. The germline gives CDR1 KGHSH, CDR2 LQKENI. The CDR3 region has the DNA TGTGCCAGCTCCCGAACGGCCGGGACAGGGGTTAACACTGAAGCTTTCTTT. As protein: CASSRTAGTGVNTEAFF.

This chain uses TRBV5-1 with TRBJ2-1, with TRBD1 matching over 9 bases. J lost 14 bases, V lost 0 bases, and 0 bases had no gene match. This CDR3 comprises 11 residues. Germline-derived CDR1 and CDR2 are SGHRS and YFSETQ. CDR3 coding DNA: TGCGCCAGCAGCTTGGGACAGGGGGAGTTCTTC. As protein: CASSLGQGEFF. Complete variable domain (other parts from reference TRBV5-1 and TRBJ2-1): KAGVTQTPRYLIKTRGQQVTLSCSPISGHRSVSWYQQTPGQGLQFLFEYFSETQRNKGNFPGRFSGRQFSNSRSEMNVSTLELGDSALYLCASSLGQGEFFGPGTRLTVL.

The V call is TRBV4-1, the J call TRBJ2-1, with TRBD1 matching 7 bases. CDR3 length equals 16 residues. The V gene end was trimmed by 0 bases and the J gene end by 2 bases; junction bases not matched to a gene: 4. Germline CDR1 MGHRA, CDR2 YSYEKL. CDR3 amino acids: CASSQEGQGAYNEQFF. The CDR3 DNA follows: TGCGCCAGCAGCCAAGAAGGGCAGGGGGCCTACAATGAGCAGTTCTTC.

This clone was seen only once. The rearrangement joins TRBV2 to TRBJ2-1; possible D gene TRBD2, 5 bases. CDR3 length: 13 amino acids. Trimming pared 5 bases from V and 3 bases from J, leaving 8 bases between. Germline CDR1 and CDR2: SNHLY and FYNNEI. The CDR3 loop reads CASSLEGYNEQFF. DNA for the CDR3: TGTGCCAGCAGTCTAGAGGGCTACAATGAGCAGTTCTTC.

This clone was counted a single time. The chain uses TRBV2 and TRBJ1-3; D not certain. Germline V gives CDR1 SNHLY, CDR2 FYNNEI. CDR3 size: 14 residues. The germline V and J ends were trimmed by 6 bases and 3 bases, with 12 bases remaining between them. For the CDR3, the DNA is TGTGCCAGCAGAAGGGAGCTGGGTGGAAACACCATATATTTT. Translating gives CASRRELGGNTIYF. The full variable domain, in which reference TRBV2 and TRBJ1-3 provide the parts outside the CDR3, is EPEVTQTPSHQVTQMGQEVILRCVPISNHLYFYWYRQILGQKVEFLVSFYNNEISEKSEIFDDQFSVERPDGSNFTLKIRSTKLEDSAMYFCASRRELGGNTIYFGEGSWLTVV.

The chain combines TRBV30 with TRBJ1-5; a possible D gene is TRBD1 (6 bases). This CDR3 is built from 17 residues. The germline V gene has CDR1 GTSNPN and CDR2 SVGIG (reference sequence). The V end was cut by 2 bases, the J end by 3 bases, with 20 bases between. The CDR3 DNA is TGTGCCTGGAGTCCCCAGGACAGCACGCTCCTCAATCAGCCCCAGCATTTT. Translating gives CAWSPQDSTLLNQPQHF.

V usage is TRBV5-1 and J usage is TRBJ2-1; 12 nucleotides line up with TRBD1. This CDR3 region has 16 residues. CDR1 is SGHRS and CDR2 is YFSETQ in the germline V gene. Trimming cost V 4 bases and J 8 bases; bases outside gene matches: 10. CDR3: CASSQNGGQGADEQFF. The CDR3 DNA follows: TGCGCCAGCAGCCAAAATGGGGGACAGGGGGCTGATGAGCAGTTCTTC.

In its sample, this clone was seen once. This chain connects TRBV19 to TRBJ1-1, with 8 bases fitting TRBD1. The CDR3 length is 13 residues. The germline gives CDR1 LNHDA, CDR2 SQIVND (reference sequence). The trim removed 3 bases at V and 7 bases at J, leaving 4 bases unmatched. This chain's CDR3 is CASSIGQGYEAFF. The CDR3 region has the DNA TGTGCCAGTAGTATTGGACAGGGCTATGAAGCTTTCTTT.

V is TRBV3-1 (or the pseudogene TRBV3-2) and J is TRBJ2-3; 10 bases line up with TRBD2. This CDR3 contains 15 residues. Germline V lookup: CDR1 LGHDT, CDR2 YNNKEL (reference sequence). V lost 5 bases, J lost 0 bases, and 2 bases stayed unmatched. CDR3 DNA sequence: TGTGCCAGCAGCGTGACTAGCGGGAGCACAGATACGCAGTATTTT. Its protein is CASSVTSGSTDTQYF.